This passage covers 24 T cell receptor beta chains from one sample sequenced in a study of T cells after yellow fever vaccination. TCRdb ran MiXCR on the 5' RACE reads and lists one entry per CDR3 protein. The sample holds hundreds of thousands of distinct CDR3 sequences, around a fifth seen once. This sample comprised PBMCs, obtained roughly 20 days after the first yellow fever vaccination. All receptors derive from a man aged 18 to 30 who received the YFV17D yellow fever vaccine.

V and J are TRBV6-5 and TRBJ2-3; D is unresolved. Germline V gene sequence: CDR1 MNHEY, CDR2 SVGAGI. The CDR3 has 15 residues. V lost 1 base and J 0 bases, leaving 8 bases between the germline ends. The CDR3 spells CASSYLTGSTDTQYF. Here the CDR3 DNA reads TGTGCCAGCAGTTACTTAACCGGGAGCACAGATACGCAGTATTTT.

V is TRBV12-3 or TRBV12-4 and J is TRBJ2-7; D call uncertain. V lost 5 bases and J 7 bases, leaving 15 bases between the germline ends. This CDR3 is built from 13 residues. The DNA for the CDR3 is TGTGCCAGCAGTCCCACCCCTATAGGAGAGCAGTACGTC. Its translation: CASSPTPIGEQYV.

The V and J genes are TRBV18 and TRBJ1-4; D ambiguous. The germline V gene has CDR1 KGHSH and CDR2 LQKENI. CDR3 length: 13 residues. Trimming removed 0 bases from V and 4 bases from J, with 3 bases in between. The CDR3 protein is CASSPPGNEKLFF. As DNA, the CDR3 is TGTGCCAGCTCACCACCCGGTAATGAAAAACTGTTTTTT.

The rearrangement joins TRBV7-2 to TRBJ2-3; no reliable D call. The CDR3 extends over 14 amino acids. Trimming removed 5 bases at V and 6 bases at J, with 15 bases between. Germline V gene sequence: CDR1 SGHTA, CDR2 FQGNSA. CDR3 sequence: CASSLHRVYDTQYF. CDR3 DNA: TGTGCCAGCAGCCTACACCGGGTTTACGATACGCAGTATTTT.

This clonotype was detected many times. This rearrangement joins TRBV11-2 to TRBJ2-1, with 7 bases aligning to TRBD2. J lost 6 bases, V lost 1 base, and 15 bases had no gene match. The CDR3 contains 18 residues. The germline V gene has CDR1 SGHAT and CDR2 FQNNGV. This chain's CDR3 is CASSLVPFRERGLNEQFF. CDR3 bases: TGTGCCAGCAGCTTAGTCCCCTTTCGGGAGCGGGGACTCAATGAGCAGTTCTTC.

The chain has TRBV5-1 and TRBJ2-1, with D tentatively TRBD2 (6 bases). V lost 1 base, J lost 2 bases, and 7 bases lay in between. This CDR3 is built from 14 residues. CDR1 SGHRS and CDR2 YFSETQ come from the germline V gene. The CDR3 here is CASSLLAPYNEQFF. For the CDR3, the DNA is TGCGCCAGCAGCTTGCTAGCGCCCTACAATGAGCAGTTCTTC.

The chain combines TRBV3-1 with TRBJ1-1; D gene unclear. Germline-derived CDR1 and CDR2 are LGHDT and YNNKEL (reference sequence). The germline V and J ends were trimmed by 5 bases and 10 bases, with 14 bases remaining between them. The CDR3 has 12 amino acids. This chain's CDR3 is CASSGGERVAFF. CDR3 coding DNA: TGTGCCAGCAGCGGCGGGGAAAGGGTAGCTTTCTTT.

This clonotype came up a few times. The chain employs TRBV5-1 and TRBJ2-7, with TRBD1 identical over 8 bases. The germline gives CDR1 SGHRS, CDR2 YFSETQ. Trimming cost V 2 bases and J 2 bases; bases outside gene matches: 3. The CDR3 runs 14 residues. The CDR3 nucleotides read TGCGCCAGCAGCTTCACAGGGGGGACCTACGAGCAGTACTTC. Translating it yields CASSFTGGTYEQYF.

This clonotype occurred a few times. The chain combines TRBV7-2 with TRBJ1-1; 7 bases map to TRBD1. The germline V gene has CDR1 SGHTA and CDR2 FQGNSA. There are 17 residues in the CDR3. V was pared by 3 bases and J by 4 bases, with 14 bases of the junction left unmatched. CDR3 residues: CASSLIPTGIVVTEAFF. The CDR3 DNA reads as TGTGCCAGCAGCTTGATCCCGACAGGGATTGTGGTCACTGAAGCTTTCTTT.

This clonotype was seen more than once but under ten times. The chain employs TRBV4-3 and TRBJ1-2, with D perhaps TRBD1 (5 bases). With 1 base removed from V and 4 bases from J, the gap between germline ends came to 10 bases. This CDR3 spans 14 amino acids. The germline V gene has CDR1 LGHNA and CDR2 YSLEER. The CDR3 DNA reads as TGCGCCAGCAGCCAAGTGGGGGGTCCCTATGGCTACACCTTC. Translation gives CASSQVGGPYGYTF.

This clonotype was recorded a few times. V usage is TRBV7-9 and J usage is TRBJ2-7; weak D call: TRBD2 (6 bases). The CDR3 covers 14 residues. V gave up 5 bases and J gave up 8 bases, with 19 bases separating them. In germline, CDR1 is SEHNR, CDR2 FQNEAQ (reference sequence). The CDR3 sequence is CASSPPGPEGQQYF. Written as DNA, the CDR3 is TGTGCCAGCAGCCCCCCTGGGCCGGAGGGGCAGCAGTACTTC.

This clonotype was detected ten times or more. The chain joins TRBV7-9 to TRBJ2-1, with 9 bases that match TRBD2. Germline CDR1 is SEHNR and CDR2 is FQNEAQ (reference sequence). The CDR3 has 16 amino acids. J gave up 4 bases and V 1 base, and 5 bases lay outside the gene matches. DNA for the CDR3: TGTGCCAGCAGCTTAGGTGCGGGGGGGCCGTACAATGAGCAGTTCTTC. It encodes CASSLGAGGPYNEQFF.

In its sample, this clonotype was seen once. The V call is TRBV7-2, the J call TRBJ1-2; no definite D call. The V end was cut by 3 bases, the J end by 3 bases, with 5 bases between. From germline, CDR1 is SGHTA and CDR2 FQGNSA. CDR3 length equals 12 residues. The CDR3 DNA reads TGTGCCAGCAGCTTCCCCCACTATGGCTACACCTTC. Translating it yields CASSFPHYGYTF.

This chain uses TRBV20-1 with TRBJ2-3; 9 bases match TRBD1. The germline V gene has CDR1 DFQATT and CDR2 SNEGSKA (reference sequence). V was clipped by 2 bases and J by 0 bases; unmatched bases: 3. The CDR3 is 15 residues long. In nucleotides, the CDR3 is TGCAGTGCTAGAAGGACAGGGGTTAGCACAGATACGCAGTATTTT. Its translation is CSARRTGVSTDTQYF.

V and J are TRBV7-2 and TRBJ2-7; 9 bases are a match to TRBD1. The ends lost 1 base at V and 2 bases at J; junction bases unmatched: 3. The CDR3 contains 15 residues. Germline V gives CDR1 SGHTA, CDR2 FQGNSA. The CDR3 nucleotides are TGTGCCAGCAGCTTAGGAGGGGACAGGGCCTACGAGCAGTACTTC. This translates into CASSLGGDRAYEQYF.

J is TRBJ1-2 and V is TRBV11-2; D is uncertain. CDR3 length equals 13 residues. Trimming took off 5 bases at V and 7 bases at J, with 14 bases between the two ends. Germline V gives CDR1 SGHAT, CDR2 FQNNGV. CDR3 residues: CASSQVDTPGYTF. The CDR3 DNA sequence: TGTGCCAGCAGCCAAGTGGATACTCCTGGCTACACCTTC.

This clonotype has only a few counts. The rearrangement uses TRBV27 and TRBJ2-7; perhaps TRBD2 as D (6 bases). This CDR3 is built from 17 residues. Germline loops: CDR1 MNHEY, CDR2 SMNVEV (reference sequence). Trimming took 5 bases from V and 6 from J, leaving 26 bases between them. The CDR3 is CASSARGVALSGSEQYF. Written as DNA, the CDR3 is TGTGCCAGCAGTGCCCGCGGGGTCGCACTTTCGGGGTCCGAGCAGTACTTC.

This clonotype was recorded a few times. The chain couples TRBV7-2 to TRBJ2-1; D is unclear. CDR1 and CDR2 (germline): SGHTA, FQGNSA. Trimming pared 7 bases from V and 0 bases from J, leaving 10 bases between. This CDR3 region has 14 residues. This chain's CDR3 is CASNPDSSYNEQFF. The CDR3, as DNA: TGTGCCAGCAACCCTGACTCCTCCTACAATGAGCAGTTCTTC.

This chain uses TRBV24-1 with TRBJ2-3, with 7 bases matching TRBD1. Unmatched junction bases numbered 5, after V lost 9 bases and J lost 3 bases. The V gene's germline CDR1 is KGHDR and CDR2 SFDVKD. The length of the CDR3 is 13 residues. The CDR3 sequence: CATEGASTDTQYF. The CDR3 DNA reads TGTGCCACCGAGGGGGCCTCGACAGATACGCAGTATTTT.

This clonotype was detected a few times. The rearrangement uses TRBV24-1 and TRBJ1-1; D possibly corresponds to TRBD1 (5 bases). V lost 2 bases and J 5 bases, leaving 14 bases between the germline ends. This CDR3 contains 15 residues. Germline V gene data show CDR1 as KGHDR and CDR2 as SFDVKD. This chain's CDR3 is CATSDSGKGRTEAFF. The CDR3 DNA is TGTGCCACCAGTGATTCAGGGAAGGGCAGGACTGAAGCTTTCTTT.

The J gene is TRBJ2-2, the V gene TRBV2; 7 bases align to TRBD2. V shed 0 bases and J 2 bases; nucleotides not matched to a gene: 12. The CDR3 is 19 residues long. CDR1 is SNHLY and CDR2 is FYNNEI in the germline V gene. The CDR3 region is CASSEAGLRGGGNTGELFF. The CDR3 DNA is TGTGCCAGCAGTGAAGCTGGCCTTCGGGGCGGGGGAAACACCGGGGAGCTGTTTTTT.

This clonotype was seen more than once but under ten times. V and J are TRBV5-1 and TRBJ2-7, with TRBD1 identical over 8 bases. Germline CDR1 is SGHRS and CDR2 is YFSETQ. With V trimmed by 4 bases and J by 2 bases, 8 bases remained unmatched. The CDR3 runs 15 residues. The CDR3 DNA follows: TGCGCCAGCAGCCCGGGACAGGTTACTACCTACGAGCAGTACTTC. It translates to CASSPGQVTTYEQYF.

The gene calls are TRBV5-5 and TRBJ2-3; no reliable D call. CDR3 length equals 11 residues. The V gene lost 5 bases and the J gene lost 6 bases, with 7 bases spanning the gap. Germline CDR1 and CDR2: SGHKS and YYEKEE (reference sequence). CDR3 in amino acids: CASRAADTQYF. The CDR3 DNA reads TGTGCCAGCAGAGCCGCGGATACGCAGTATTTT.

The chain combines TRBV5-1 with TRBJ2-5; 10 bases are shared with TRBD1. Germline CDR1 reads SGHRS; CDR2 reads YFSETQ. This CDR3 is built from 14 residues. V trimming: 4 bases; J trimming: 2 bases; junction bases outside the gene matches: 2. DNA for the CDR3: TGCGCCAGCAGCGTGGACAGGGGGCAAGAGACCCAGTACTTC. As protein: CASSVDRGQETQYF.